This entry lists 27 T cell receptor beta chains sequenced from one sample in a study of cytomegalovirus exposure and HLA in healthy donors (TCRdb year 2017). The library was made by the immunoSEQ multiplex PCR assay. In its TCRdb copy, this immuneACCESS table keeps in-frame sequences only and misses some clones. Where compared with another copy, unresolved V genes explain less than half of these, and the others have no known cause. Within this sample are 80,000 to 90,000 clones, with 95% to 98% of them counted one time only. The ten largest clones add up to roughly 0.78% of the sample. Material for sequencing was PBMCs. Source of these receptors: a man between 18 and 29 years old in good health and CMV-seronegative.

The chain is built from TRBV9 and TRBJ2-1; D is ambiguous. Germline lookup yields CDR1 SGDLS and CDR2 YYNGEE. Trimming cost V 4 bases and J 0 bases, with 20 bases left between them. The CDR3 consists of 18 residues. CDR3 protein: CASSLPSEPKSSYNEQFF. The CDR3 coding sequence is TGTGCCAGCAGCCTCCCATCCGAACCGAAGAGCTCCTACAATGAGCAGTTCTTC. The whole variable domain, filled in from reference TRBV9 and TRBJ2-1, reads DSGVTQTPKHLITATGQRVTLRCSPRSGDLSVYWYQQSLDQGLQFLIQYYNGEERAKGNILERFSAQQFPDLHSELNLSSLELGDSALYFCASSLPSEPKSSYNEQFFGPGTRLTVL.

The chain uses TRBV28 and TRBJ2-7; possible D gene TRBD2, 7 bases. In germline, CDR1 is MDHEN, CDR2 SYDVKM. The CDR3 runs 14 residues. Trimming removed 6 bases from V and 3 bases from J, with 15 bases in between. The CDR3 bases are TGTGCCAGCAGACGTGGGGGAGGGGGCTACGAGCAGTACTTC. Its translation: CASRRGGGGYEQYF.

On this clone itself: One end of the junction fails to match germline, which may point to a read error. The sample contains more than one DNA sequence encoding this CDR3. The genes are TRBV18 and TRBJ2-5; a weak D match, TRBD1 (6 bases). The CDR3 is made up of 13 amino acids. CDR1 and CDR2 from the germline V gene are KGHSH and LQKENI. In DNA, the CDR3 is TGTGCCAGCTCGCCACAGGGCGGGGAGACCCAGTACTTC. Its translation: CASSPQGGETQYF. Complete variable domain (other parts from reference TRBV18 and TRBJ2-5): NAGVMQNPRHLVRRRGQEARLRCSPMKGHSHVYWYRQLPEEGLKFMVYLQKENIIDESGMPKERFSAEFPKEGPSILRIQQVVRGDSAAYFCASSPQGGETQYFGPGTRLLVL.

In nucleotides, the CDR3 is TGTGCCAGCAGCCGAGGGACTAGCGGGATCTCCTACAATGAGCAGTTCTTC. It translates to CASSRGTSGISYNEQFF. This chain uses TRBV7-9 with TRBJ2-1; 13 positions agree with TRBD2. CDR1 is SEHNR and CDR2 is FQNEAQ in the germline V gene (reference sequence). Unmatched junction bases numbered 4, after V lost 5 bases and J lost 0 bases. The CDR3 contains 17 residues.

The chain carries TRBV19 and TRBJ2-1; TRBD2 aligns across 13 bases. Trimming cost V 3 bases and J 8 bases; bases outside gene matches: 10. Germline V gene sequence: CDR1 LNHDA, CDR2 SQIVND (reference sequence). The CDR3 covers 17 residues. CDR3 sequence (DNA): TGTGCCAGTAGTATTATAACCCGGACTAGCGGGAGCTATGAGCAGTTCTTC. As protein: CASSIITRTSGSYEQFF.

V is TRBV11-3 and J is TRBJ1-1, with 8 positions matching TRBD1. V shed 4 bases, J shed 3 bases, and the junction held 7 bases outside the gene matches. Germline CDR1 and CDR2: SGHNT and YENEEA. The CDR3 length is 15 residues. CDR3 bases: TGTGCCAGCAGCTCCAATTACAGGGGGTACACTGAAGCTTTCTTT. Its translation: CASSSNYRGYTEAFF.

The V call is TRBV7-8, the J call TRBJ2-3; the D gene is possibly TRBD2 (6 bases). V dropped 3 bases and J dropped 5 bases, with 24 bases sitting between them. The CDR3 has 18 residues. Germline assignment: CDR1 SGHVS and CDR2 FQNEAQ. CDR3 nucleotides: TGTGCCAGCAGCTTTAGTAAGGGATCGGGAGAAGGGGAAGATACGCAGTATTTT. Translated: CASSFSKGSGEGEDTQYF.

The chain joins TRBV19 to TRBJ1-1; D is unresolved. The CDR3 extends over 14 amino acids. Trimming took 5 bases from V and 0 from J, leaving 10 bases between them. Germline loops: CDR1 LNHDA, CDR2 SQIVND (reference sequence). CDR3 region: CASSSYPMNTEAFF. In DNA form, the CDR3 reads TGTGCCAGTAGTTCCTATCCCATGAACACTGAAGCTTTCTTT. Combining the CDR3 with reference TRBV19 and TRBJ1-1 gives the whole variable domain DGGITQSPKYLFRKEGQNVTLSCEQNLNHDAMYWYRQDPGQGLRLIYYSQIVNDFQKGDIAEGYSVSREKKESFPLTVTSAQKNPTAFYLCASSSYPMNTEAFFGQGTRLTVV.

The V and J genes are TRBV6-1 and TRBJ2-7; 9 positions agree with TRBD1. Germline V CDR1 and CDR2: MNHNS, SASEGT. CDR3 length: 15 amino acids. V lost 3 bases and J lost 1; bases outside the gene matches: 4. The DNA for the CDR3 is TGTGCCAGCAGTGATGAAGGGACAGGGTCCTACGAGCAGTACTTC. It is translated as CASSDEGTGSYEQYF.

V and J are TRBV2 and TRBJ2-2, with D perhaps matching TRBD2 (7 bases). V lost 4 bases and J 1 base, leaving 10 bases between the germline ends. CDR3 length equals 15 residues. Germline assignment: CDR1 SNHLY and CDR2 FYNNEI. CDR3 sequence reads: CASSGEGGNTGELFF. DNA of the CDR3: TGTGCCAGCAGTGGGGAGGGGGGGAACACCGGGGAGCTGTTTTTT.

The J gene is TRBJ2-3, the V gene TRBV10-3; TRBD2 aligns across 12 bases. V lost 3 bases and J lost 6; bases outside the gene matches: 10. CDR1 is ENHRY and CDR2 is SYGVKD in the germline V gene. The CDR3 contains 17 residues. CDR3 DNA: TGTGCCATCAGTGACCCGCAAACTAGCGGGAGGACTGATACGCAGTATTTT. Translated: CAISDPQTSGRTDTQYF.

This chain uses TRBV10-3 with TRBJ2-7, with unresolved D. This CDR3 has 14 residues. Trimming took off 10 bases at V and 0 bases at J, with 16 bases between the two ends. CDR1 is ENHRY and CDR2 is SYGVKD in the germline V gene. The CDR3 here is CATSPQEYSYEQYV. For the CDR3, the DNA is TGTGCCACCTCCCCTCAGGAATACTCCTACGAGCAGTACGTC.

This chain joins TRBV7-9 and TRBJ1-1; D not resolved. CDR3 length equals 14 residues. Germline lookup yields CDR1 SEHNR and CDR2 FQNEAQ (reference sequence). V was shortened by 0 bases and J by 7 bases, with 12 bases between the two germline ends. The DNA of the CDR3 is TGTGCCAGCAGCTTAGCAGGGAGAGGTTTTGAAGCTTTCTTT. Amino acid sequence: CASSLAGRGFEAFF.

J is TRBJ2-1 and V is TRBV2; 8 bases are a match to TRBD2. This CDR3 spans 15 amino acids. Trimming cost V 5 bases and J 4 bases; bases outside gene matches: 7. CDR1 and CDR2 (germline): SNHLY, FYNNEI. As DNA, the CDR3 is TGTGCCAGCAGTATCCGAGCGGGAGTATACAATGAGCAGTTCTTC. Encoded protein: CASSIRAGVYNEQFF.

The rearrangement links TRBV5-4 to TRBJ2-1; the match to TRBD2 covers 12 bases. The CDR3 totals 20 residues. V shed 3 bases, J shed 6 bases, and the junction held 19 bases outside the gene matches. CDR1 and CDR2 from the germline V gene are SGHNT and YYREEE (reference sequence). The CDR3 nucleotides read TGTGCCAGCAGCTCCAAACAGCGACTAGCGGGAGATCCTGGGACCAATGAGCAGTTCTTC. It codes for CASSSKQRLAGDPGTNEQFF.

This clone was seen only once. The chain combines TRBV13 with TRBJ2-1; D is undetermined. Germline V CDR1 and CDR2: PRHDT, FYEKMQ (reference sequence). Trimming stripped 1 base from V and 3 bases from J, with 10 bases between. This CDR3 comprises 15 residues. The CDR3 region is CASSLDYTSYNEQFF. The DNA of the CDR3 is TGTGCCAGCAGCTTAGACTACACGAGCTACAATGAGCAGTTCTTC.

Regarding this clone: The germline gene is not matched at one end of the junction; a read error may be the cause. The chain recombines TRBV11-2 with TRBJ1-1; 10 bases match TRBD1. The CDR3 covers 14 residues. CDR1 and CDR2 from the germline V gene are SGHAT and FQNNGV. CDR3 coding DNA: TGTGCCAGCAGCAATGCCCCGAGACAGGGGGCGCTTCTCTTT. Amino acids: CASSNAPRQGALLF.

The chain's CDR3 is CASSIVQGNTEAFF. The CDR3 coding sequence is TGTGCCAGTAGTATAGTACAGGGTAACACTGAAGCTTTCTTT. The rearrangement links TRBV19 to TRBJ1-1; tentative D call: TRBD1 (6 bases). There are 14 residues in the CDR3. Deletions cut 1 base from V and 2 bases from J, with 8 bases between. Germline-derived CDR1 and CDR2 are LNHDA and SQIVND (reference sequence).

This chain joins TRBV29-1 and TRBJ1-4, with D tentatively TRBD1 (5 bases). CDR1 is SQVTM, CDR2 ANQGSEA, per germline. CDR3 size: 14 residues. Trimming took off 7 bases at V and 8 bases at J, with 20 bases between the two ends. CDR3 amino acids: CSAHGGGMGEKLFF. The CDR3 bases are TGCAGCGCCCATGGTGGGGGGATGGGGGAAAAACTGTTTTTT. The complete variable domain, with remaining parts taken from reference TRBV29-1 and TRBJ1-4, reads SAVISQKPSRDICQRGTSLTIQCQVDSQVTMMFWYRQQPGQSLTLIATANQGSEATYESGFVIDKFPISRPNLTFSTLTVSNMSPEDSSIYLCSAHGGGMGEKLFFGSGTQLSVL.

In nucleotides, the CDR3 is TGTGCCAGCAGTGGGACAGGGGTCGGCTACACCTTC. Residues: CASSGTGVGYTF. J is TRBJ1-2 and V is TRBV2; the match to TRBD1 covers 9 bases. The CDR3 is 12 residues long. The germline V gene encodes CDR1 SNHLY and CDR2 FYNNEI. Trimming cost V 4 bases and J 8 bases; bases outside gene matches: 2.

For the CDR3, the DNA is TGCAGCACGGGGGGCAGCCTGTTGAGCTACACCTTC. This codes for CSTGGSLLSYTF. The J gene is TRBJ1-2, the V gene TRBV29-1; TRBD1 might be the D (6 bases). The V gene lost 8 bases and the J gene lost 9 bases, with 19 bases spanning the gap. The CDR3 extends over 12 amino acids. In germline, CDR1 is SQVTM, CDR2 ANQGSEA. Full variable domain (outside the CDR3, taken from reference TRBV29-1 and TRBJ1-2): SAVISQKPSRDICQRGTSLTIQCQVDSQVTMMFWYRQQPGQSLTLIATANQGSEATYESGFVIDKFPISRPNLTFSTLTVSNMSPEDSSIYLCSTGGSLLSYTFGSGTRLTVV.

The V and J genes are TRBV18 and TRBJ2-1; 12 bases are a match to TRBD1. Germline V gene data show CDR1 as KGHSH and CDR2 as LQKENI. This CDR3 contains 16 residues. V was clipped by 6 bases and J by 7 bases; unmatched bases: 10. This CDR3 reads CASSDWGTGGRNEQFF. CDR3 nucleotides: TGTGCCAGCTCCGACTGGGGGACAGGGGGCCGAAATGAGCAGTTCTTC. Looking up the rest from reference TRBV18 and TRBJ2-1 gives the full variable domain: NAGVMQNPRHLVRRRGQEARLRCSPMKGHSHVYWYRQLPEEGLKFMVYLQKENIIDESGMPKERFSAEFPKEGPSILRIQQVVRGDSAAYFCASSDWGTGGRNEQFFGPGTRLTVL.

This chain uses TRBV19 with TRBJ2-3, with 7 bases matching TRBD2. Per germline, CDR1 LNHDA and CDR2 SQIVND (reference sequence). The length of the CDR3 is 13 residues. Losses at the gene ends were 7 bases for V and 4 bases for J; bases not matched to a gene: 5. Here the CDR3 DNA reads TGTGCCAGTAAAGAGCGGGGAGCAGATACGCAGTATTTT. It encodes CASKERGADTQYF.

V usage is TRBV9 and J usage is TRBJ2-1, with 13 bases lining up with TRBD2. Germline values: CDR1 SGDLS, CDR2 YYNGEE. The CDR3 is 16 amino acids. V was clipped by 0 bases and J by 10 bases; unmatched bases: 7. Here the CDR3 reads CASSVGGTSGREEQFF. CDR3 nucleotide sequence: TGTGCCAGCAGCGTAGGAGGAACTAGCGGGAGGGAAGAGCAGTTCTTC.

V usage is TRBV7-6 and J usage is TRBJ2-2; D may be TRBD2 (5 bases). The CDR3 sequence is 14 residues long. Germline V lookup: CDR1 SGHVS, CDR2 FNYEAQ. With 5 bases removed from V and 4 bases from J, the gap between germline ends came to 11 bases. CDR3 nucleotide sequence: TGTGCCAGCAGCCTCCCTGCGGGCACCGGGGAGCTGTTTTTT. Its translation is CASSLPAGTGELFF.

J is TRBJ1-1 and V is TRBV5-8; TRBD1 aligns across 12 bases. The CDR3 is made up of 20 amino acids. Looked up from germline, CDR1 is SGHTS and CDR2 is YDEGEE. V was clipped by 6 bases and J by 0 bases; unmatched bases: 18. CDR3 residues: CASTIMPLGTGGKMNTEAFF. CDR3 in DNA: TGTGCCAGCACCATTATGCCGCTAGGGACAGGGGGCAAAATGAACACTGAAGCTTTCTTT.

The chain combines TRBV4-1 with TRBJ1-5; no clear D gene. Germline CDR1 is MGHRA and CDR2 is YSYEKL. Trimming took 4 bases from V and 7 from J, leaving 11 bases between them. This CDR3 contains 13 residues. CDR3 sequence reads: CASSRIWRQPQHF. The CDR3 nucleotides are TGCGCCAGCAGCCGGATCTGGCGGCAGCCCCAGCATTTT.